In its sample, the clone carrying this TCR beta chain was seen a few times. Its specificity is not known. Constant-segment primers were used for 5'RACE, and the resulting TCR alpha and TCR beta cDNA libraries carried sample barcodes and UMIs. One entry per CDR3 protein results from TCRdb running MiXCR on the 5' RACE reads. The sample shows 300,000 to 350,000 distinct CDR3 sequences, more than 13% of them seen only once. The entry originates in a study of T-cell memory formation after mild COVID-19. Study-wide points: Later expanders leaned toward CD4+, whereas clones contracting from day 15 to 85 were balanced CD4/CD8. The study detected some responding clones in pre-infection memory, suggesting cross-reactive memory joined. Mostly located in CM and EM were contracting CD4+ clones, with contracting CD8+ clones located in EMRA.

The germline V gene has CDR1 SGHKS and CDR2 YYEKEE (reference sequence). Trimming removed 5 bases from V and 0 bases from J, with 12 bases in between. The CDR3 covers 16 residues. V gene TRBV5-5 combines with J gene TRBJ2-6, with D unresolved. The source material was PBMCs or a T cell subset sorted from them (not recorded which). The receptor comes from a man younger than 35 who had mild COVID-19 (a few samples of this study predate the infection). Cell type and time point are not known. In DNA, the CDR3 is TGTGCCAGCAGTCTCGGATCCCCCTCTGGGGCCAACGTCCTGACTTTC. Its protein product is CASSLGSPSGANVLTF.